Listed below are T cell receptor beta chains from one sample, sequenced in a study of cytomegalovirus exposure and HLA in healthy donors. Method: immunoSEQ multiplex PCR; TCRdb's copy keeps in-frame clones and lacks some. This sample's clone table lists approximately 70,000 clones. Specimen: PBMCs. The receptors here all came from a female donor in good health and CMV-seropositive. Both conserved end residues are part of each CDR3. Where a row states a size, it is once, few, many or the class of an expanded clone; other rows omit it.

cdr3_length | clone_size | v_call | cdr3_aa
13 | . | TRBV11-2 | CASSRGSGNEQFF
14 | . | TRBV18 | CASSPPSANQPQHF
15 | . | TRBV5-1 | CASTQGAAGANVLTF
15 | . | TRBV4-1 | CASSQDSGVGTEAFF
14 | . | TRBV7-9 | CASSLARGAHEQYF
17 | . | TRBV9 | CASSVEWGVSLADTQYF
15 | . | TRBV7-2 | CASSLVTGIGTEAFF
18 | . | TRBV9 | CASSVVGLAGELTDKQYF
13 | . | TRBV5-1 | CASRRTPENTIYF
15 | . | TRBV6-5 | CASSYSNGGTYEQYF
13 | . | TRBV6-6 | CASRISGATEAFF
15 | . | TRBV11-2 | CASSSDRVRPYEQYF
16 | . | TRBV15 | CATRTSTGLVYNEQFF
15 | . | TRBV7-6 | CASSLRFGGATEAFF
14 | . | TRBV11-2 | CASSWAGGPYEQYF
16 | . | TRBV11-3 | CASSLLDRAANYGYTF
13 | . | TRBV2 | CASKMSGADTQYF
15 | . | TRBV6-6 | CASSNRGGRETEAFF
12 | . | TRBV28 | CASSFRNYGYTF
13 | . | TRBV7-9 | CASGGQASAEAFF
15 | . | TRBV5-1 | CASSLGDRVTDTQYF
15 | . | TRBV5-6 | CASSLGGLNTGELFF
14 | . | TRBV11-3 | CASSSYTGKETQYF
15 | . | TRBV10-3 | CAISEFSGSTDTQYF
16 | . | TRBV6-5 | CASSSVPGQGLVKAFF
14 | . | TRBV7-9 | CASSLARGQVGYTF
19 | . | TRBV4-2 | CASSQGLAGGPSSTDTQYF
15 | . | TRBV5-6 | CASSLPTGVPYEQYF
17 | . | TRBV10-3 | CATFNGQVIAGANVLTF
14 | . | TRBV21-1 | CASSNRQLNEKLFF
11 | . | TRBV6-5 | CARSHGSEQYF
15 | . | TRBV9 | CASSAEPQGFETQYF
14 | . | TRBV19 | CASRERGASYEQYF
12 | . | TRBV29-1 | CSVRGQGDEQYF
15 | . | TRBV7-9 | CASSPQGAPVGEQYF
14 | . | TRBV7-9 | CASSRQGTSYEQYF
15 | . | TRBV5-1 | CASSWTSGLTNEQFF
13 | . | TRBV5-6 | CASSLAGSDPAFF
15 | . | TRBV4-2 | CASSHTGQGNQPQHF
16 | . | TRBV18 | CASSPAGLAGVVEQFF
16 | . | TRBV19 | CASHKQGLGRGSPLHF
15 | medium-sized | TRBV29-1 | CSVEWASGTYNEQFF
14 | . | TRBV7-2 | CASSLAGGGETQYF
12 | . | TRBV10-3 | CAISDPLGEQYF
13 | . | TRBV7-9 | CASSLGANGELFF